One sample yielded the 23 T cell receptor beta chains listed below, sequenced in a study of lymphopenia after photon versus proton radiotherapy. Here immunoSEQ multiplex PCR was the method, and the copy in TCRdb shows in-frame clones only, minus some. The sample holds 25,000 to 40,000 clones, under 90% seen once. The input for sequencing was peripheral blood, taken from a patient treated with proton-based radiotherapy. The receptors were sampled from a woman between 70 and 85 years old with pancreatic cancer.

This clone was detected a few times. Sequence at one end of the junction differs from germline and may be a read error. This chain links TRBV7-3 with TRBJ2-1; D is undetermined. Germline assignment: CDR1 SGHTA and CDR2 FQGTGA. This CDR3 is 11 amino acids long. CDR3 nucleotides: TGTGCCAGCAGCTCCTCCAATGAGCAGTTCTTC. Amino acids: CASSSSNEQFF. The full variable domain, its missing parts supplied by reference TRBV7-3 and TRBJ2-1, is GAGVSQTPSNKVTEKGKYVELRCDPISGHTALYWYRQSLGQGPEFLIYFQGTGAADDSGLPNDRFFAVRPEGSVSTLKIQRTERGDSAVYLCASSSSNEQFFGPGTRLTVL.

Comments on this clone: The DNA is omitted, as the CDR3 cannot be located on it reliably, and the CDR3 follows TCRdb's listing. This chain's CDR3 is CASSSSAGLYEQYF. The gene calls are TRBV28 and TRBJ2-7; the table's D call, TRBD1, was not checked against the DNA. The CDR3 totals 14 residues, both ends included. The germline gives CDR1 MDHEN, CDR2 SYDVKM.

This chain connects TRBV7-2 to TRBJ2-5, with D perhaps matching TRBD1 or TRBD2 (5 bases each). Trimming pared 1 base from V and 7 bases from J, leaving 13 bases between. From germline, CDR1 is SGHTA and CDR2 FQGNSA. CDR3 length equals 14 residues. DNA of the CDR3: TGTGCCAGCAGCTTAGAGCGAGTTGGGGGGACCCAGTACTTC. This encodes CASSLERVGGTQYF.

The CDR3 DNA reads as TGTGCCAGCTCCTTAGCGGGAGTCACCGGGGAGCTGTTTTTT. The encoded protein is CASSLAGVTGELFF. V is TRBV7-3 and J is TRBJ2-2; 9 bases fit TRBD2. The germline V gene has CDR1 SGHTA and CDR2 FQGTGA. The J segment lost 4 bases and the V segment lost 8 bases, leaving 5 bases of the junction unmatched. This CDR3 is 14 amino acids long.

A remark on this clone: The junction shows a germline mismatch at one end, possibly a read error. This chain connects TRBV7-7 to TRBJ2-3, with D unclear. The CDR3 is made up of 13 amino acids. Germline CDR1 SSHAT, CDR2 FNYEAQ (reference sequence). The DNA for the CDR3 is TGTGCTAGCAGCTTAGTTGGCACAGATACGCAGTATTTT. It is translated as CASSLVGTDTQYF.

V and J are TRBV6-1 and TRBJ1-5; no firm D call. There are 15 residues in the CDR3. Deletions cut 1 base from V and 5 bases from J, with 12 bases between. Germline V gives CDR1 MNHNS, CDR2 SASEGT. The CDR3 here is CASSEVIRAHQPQHF. The DNA of the CDR3 is TGTGCCAGCAGTGAAGTGATTAGGGCCCATCAGCCCCAGCATTTT.

This rearrangement joins TRBV4-3 to TRBJ2-1; no clear D gene. Trimming cost V 3 bases and J 5 bases, with 11 bases left between them. Looked up from germline, CDR1 is LGHNA and CDR2 is YSLEER. CDR3 length: 14 amino acids. For the CDR3, the DNA is TGCGCCAGCAGCCACTTGACAAAGGACAATGAGCAGTTCTTC. Its protein product is CASSHLTKDNEQFF.

The rearrangement joins TRBV7-3 to TRBJ2-2; possible D gene TRBD1, 6 bases. This CDR3 has 15 amino acids. V lost 4 bases to trimming and J lost 0 bases, with 9 bases between them. Germline V CDR1 and CDR2: SGHTA, FQGTGA. This chain's CDR3 is CASSSTGSNTGELFF. CDR3 in DNA: TGTGCCAGCAGCTCGACAGGTTCGAACACCGGGGAGCTGTTTTTT.

The chain links TRBV19 to TRBJ2-1; the D is unclear. The CDR3 has 16 amino acids. The V end lost 6 bases, the J end lost 4 bases, and 19 bases lay between the germline ends. In germline, CDR1 is LNHDA, CDR2 SQIVND (reference sequence). CDR3 nucleotides: TGTGCCAGTAGCCCTCTTGAGAGCCTCTTATACAATGAGCAGTTCTTC. Translating gives CASSPLESLLYNEQFF.

The chain uses TRBV10-3 and TRBJ2-7; 7 positions agree with TRBD2. The length of the CDR3 is 14 residues. Germline-derived CDR1 and CDR2 are ENHRY and SYGVKD. Losses at the gene ends were 2 bases for V and 2 bases for J; bases not matched to a gene: 3. The DNA of the CDR3 is TGTGCCATCAGTGAGCCTAGCGGCACCTACGAGCAGTACTTC. It encodes CAISEPSGTYEQYF.

The chain couples TRBV27 to TRBJ1-5, with D unresolved. The CDR3 has 11 amino acids. Germline V gene lookup returns CDR1 MNHEY and CDR2 SMNVEV (reference sequence). Trimming shortened V by 5 bases and J by 9 bases, and 8 bases separated the two germline ends. The CDR3 here is CASSPEPPQHF. The CDR3 region has the DNA TGTGCCAGCAGTCCTGAGCCGCCCCAGCATTTT.

The V call is TRBV2, the J call TRBJ2-3; 8 positions match TRBD2. Per the germline V gene, CDR1 is SNHLY and CDR2 is FYNNEI. Trimming at V came to 8 bases and at J to 2 bases, leaving 9 bases not matched to a gene. The CDR3 runs to 15 residues. The CDR3 coding sequence is TGTGCCAGCCGGGAGGGACAAATTTACACAGATACGCAGTATTTT. Translating gives CASREGQIYTDTQYF. The complete variable domain, with remaining parts taken from reference TRBV2 and TRBJ2-3, reads EPEVTQTPSHQVTQMGQEVILRCVPISNHLYFYWYRQILGQKVEFLVSFYNNEISEKSEIFDDQFSVERPDGSNFTLKIRSTKLEDSAMYFCASREGQIYTDTQYFGPGTRLTVL.

The chain is built from TRBV7-9 and TRBJ1-2, with a weak D call TRBD1 (5 bases). CDR1 and CDR2 (germline): SEHNR, FQNEAQ (reference sequence). The ends were cut back, 4 bases at V and 1 base at J, with 16 bases in the middle. CDR3 length equals 16 residues. CDR3 residues: CASSSETVANNYGYTF. CDR3 DNA sequence: TGTGCCAGCAGCTCGGAGACAGTAGCTAATAACTATGGCTACACCTTC. The entire variable domain, with the rest obtained from reference TRBV7-9 and TRBJ1-2, is as follows: DTGVSQNPRHKITKRGQNVTFRCDPISEHNRLYWYRQTLGQGPEFLTYFQNEAQLEKSRLLSDRFSAERPKGSFSTLEIQRTEQGDSAMYLCASSSETVANNYGYTFGSGTRLTVV.

The V gene is TRBV19, the J gene TRBJ2-1; D uncertain. The CDR3 consists of 15 residues. CDR1 is LNHDA, CDR2 SQIVND, per germline (reference sequence). V lost 6 bases to trimming and J lost 8 bases, with 20 bases between them. The CDR3 region has the DNA TGTGCCAGTAGGCCCCAGCCAATATCTGGGGATGAGCAGTTCTTC. As protein: CASRPQPISGDEQFF.

The chain recombines TRBV29-1 with TRBJ1-1; D perhaps matches TRBD1 (6 bases). The CDR3 has 12 amino acids. The V gene's germline CDR1 is SQVTM and CDR2 ANQGSEA. The germline V and J ends were trimmed by 4 bases and 4 bases, with 10 bases remaining between them. CDR3 DNA: TGCAGCGTTGGCAGGGGAGTCACTGAAGCTTTCTTT. Amino acids: CSVGRGVTEAFF.

The CDR3 nucleotides are TGTGCCTGGAGTGTATTTTATGGCGACACCGGGGAGCTGTTTTTT. Translating it yields CAWSVFYGDTGELFF. V usage is TRBV30 and J usage is TRBJ2-2; no clear D. The ends were cut back, 0 bases at V and 3 bases at J, with 11 bases in the middle. CDR3 length: 15 residues. CDR1 and CDR2 (germline): GTSNPN, SVGIG (reference sequence).

This CDR3 is CASSTPRDRGPGYTF. The CDR3, as DNA: TGTGCCAGTAGTACGCCCCGGGACAGGGGGCCTGGCTACACCTTC. The chain uses TRBV19 and TRBJ1-2, with 12 bases that match TRBD1. Unmatched junction bases numbered 7, after V lost 4 bases and J lost 7 bases. Germline lookup yields CDR1 LNHDA and CDR2 SQIVND (reference sequence). The CDR3 sequence is 15 residues long. Using reference TRBV19 and TRBJ1-2 for the parts outside the CDR3, the full variable domain is DGGITQSPKYLFRKEGQNVTLSCEQNLNHDAMYWYRQDPGQGLRLIYYSQIVNDFQKGDIAEGYSVSREKKESFPLTVTSAQKNPTAFYLCASSTPRDRGPGYTFGSGTRLTVV.

The chain uses TRBV25-1 and TRBJ2-7; no definite D call. The germline gives CDR1 MGHDK, CDR2 SYGVNS. Trimming took off 4 bases at V and 3 bases at J, with 10 bases between the two ends. This CDR3 contains 13 residues. The chain's CDR3 is CASSGSGIYEQYF. The CDR3 DNA sequence: TGTGCCAGCAGTGGGTCGGGTATCTACGAGCAGTACTTC.

A few counts support this clone. The chain has TRBV5-5 and TRBJ2-7; D gene unclear. V was pared by 4 bases and J by 6 bases, with 11 bases between. Germline V gene data show CDR1 as SGHKS and CDR2 as YYEKEE (reference sequence). CDR3 length: 12 amino acids. Here the CDR3 DNA reads TGTGCCAGCAGCGCCATAGGCGGCGAGCAGTACTTC. Residues: CASSAIGGEQYF.

The rearrangement links TRBV11-3 to TRBJ2-2; D might be TRBD1 (6 bases). Looked up from germline, CDR1 is SGHNT and CDR2 is YENEEA. The CDR3 runs 14 residues. The V and J ends lost 4 bases and 3 bases respectively, with 9 bases between them. CDR3 nucleotides: TGTGCCAGCAGCTCCTACAGGGACACCGGGGAGCTGTTTTTT. Its translation: CASSSYRDTGELFF. Drawing the rest from reference TRBV11-3 and TRBJ2-2, the complete variable domain is EAGVVQSPRYKIIEKKQPVAFWCNPISGHNTLYWYLQNLGQGPELLIRYENEEAVDDSQLPKDRFSAERLKGVDSTLKIQPAELGDSAVYLCASSSYRDTGELFFGEGSRLTVL.

The V gene is TRBV12-5, the J gene TRBJ1-5; no clear D gene. Germline CDR1 reads LGHNT; CDR2 reads FRNRAP. CDR3 size: 16 residues. V gave up 5 bases and J gave up 3 bases, with 17 bases separating them. CDR3 protein: CASGTTRTANNQPQHF. DNA for the CDR3: TGTGCTAGTGGTACCACCAGGACCGCTAACAATCAGCCCCAGCATTTT.

The J gene is TRBJ2-1, the V gene TRBV7-3; D may match TRBD1 or TRBD2 (5 bases each). CDR1 is SGHTA, CDR2 FQGTGA, per germline. This CDR3 region has 14 residues. V was cut by 1 base and J by 9 bases, with 13 bases left in between. The CDR3 protein is CASSLRDVGSEQFF. The DNA of the CDR3 is TGTGCCAGCAGCTTAAGGGACGTAGGCAGTGAGCAGTTCTTC.

This clone turned up a few times. This sequence joins TRBV7-2 and TRBJ1-4; TRBD1 matches 8 bases. The length of the CDR3 is 15 residues. Germline CDR1 and CDR2: SGHTA and FQGNSA. J lost 2 bases, V lost 5 bases, and 4 bases had no gene match. Here the CDR3 reads CASSIYRGTNEKLFF. Here the CDR3 DNA reads TGTGCCAGCAGCATCTACAGGGGGACTAATGAAAAACTGTTTTTT.